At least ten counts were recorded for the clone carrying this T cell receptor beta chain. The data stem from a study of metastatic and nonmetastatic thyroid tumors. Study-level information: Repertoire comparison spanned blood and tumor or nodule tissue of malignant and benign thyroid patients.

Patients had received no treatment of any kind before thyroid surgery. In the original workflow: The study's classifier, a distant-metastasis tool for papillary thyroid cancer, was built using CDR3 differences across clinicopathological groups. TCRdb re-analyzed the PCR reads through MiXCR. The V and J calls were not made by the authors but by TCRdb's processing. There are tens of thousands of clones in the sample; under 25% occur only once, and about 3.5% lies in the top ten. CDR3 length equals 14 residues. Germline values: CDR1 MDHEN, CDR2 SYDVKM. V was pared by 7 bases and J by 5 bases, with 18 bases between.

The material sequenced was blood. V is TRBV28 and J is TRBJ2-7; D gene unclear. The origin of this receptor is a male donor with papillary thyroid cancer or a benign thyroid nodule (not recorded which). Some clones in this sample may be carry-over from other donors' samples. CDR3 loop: CASKPWISTNEQYF. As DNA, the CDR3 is TGTGCCAGCAAACCTTGGATCTCCACCAACGAGCAGTACTTC.